The clone carrying this T cell receptor beta chain appeared many times. Its target is unknown. CDR3 length: 15 residues. J was trimmed by 7 bases and V by 8 bases; bases with no gene match: 12. The germline CDR1 and CDR2 sequences are MNHEY and SMNVEV (reference sequence). Time point given: patch test 2, 6 weeks after DPC sensitization. Indicated treatment: therapeutic diphenylcyclopropenone sensitization with weekly scalp DPC. Unfractionated whole blood was the source from which total RNA was extracted. This sample is part of a study of human T cells and chemical hapten exposure. Background on the study: During the roughly 25-week study period, patients had diphenylcyclopropenone applied to the scalp every week. General study results and limits: The number of TCRs above 1 in 1000 frequency did not change after DPC sensitization. Relative to control repertoires, expanded TCRs gave rise to significantly more large CDR3 similarity clusters.

TCRdb reprocessed the RACE reads with MiXCR, giving one entry per CDR3 protein. The sample consists of 35,000 to 55,000 distinct CDR3 sequences, roughly a tenth of them appearing once. The source was whole blood, collected in connection with sensitization to the hapten diphenylcyclopropenone (DPC). The source is a woman younger than 45 with alopecia areata. Some clones in this sample may be carry-over from other donors' samples. This rearrangement joins TRBV27 to TRBJ2-1; 9 bases align to TRBD2. As DNA, the CDR3 is TGTGCCAGCCGATATGGGGCGGGGGGGCCTAATGAGCAGTTCTTC. Its protein product is CASRYGAGGPNEQFF.